This entry is about one T cell receptor beta chain. The data were obtained in a study of technical replicates of blood from a handful of donors. Sequenced by immunoSEQ multiplex PCR; TCRdb stores in-frame clones only, minus some. The sample shows around 63,000 clones, roughly 98% of them seen only once. The TCR was taken from a human donor in good health. Material for sequencing was T cells isolated from PBMCs.

CDR3 nucleotide sequence: TGTGCCACCGCATTGGTTAGAGATCAGCCCCAGCATTTT. Translating it yields CATALVRDQPQHF. This chain links TRBV19 with TRBJ1-5; D is unclear. The V and J ends lost 10 bases and 5 bases respectively, with 15 bases between them. Germline values: CDR1 LNHDA, CDR2 SQIVND (reference sequence). The CDR3 totals 13 residues.